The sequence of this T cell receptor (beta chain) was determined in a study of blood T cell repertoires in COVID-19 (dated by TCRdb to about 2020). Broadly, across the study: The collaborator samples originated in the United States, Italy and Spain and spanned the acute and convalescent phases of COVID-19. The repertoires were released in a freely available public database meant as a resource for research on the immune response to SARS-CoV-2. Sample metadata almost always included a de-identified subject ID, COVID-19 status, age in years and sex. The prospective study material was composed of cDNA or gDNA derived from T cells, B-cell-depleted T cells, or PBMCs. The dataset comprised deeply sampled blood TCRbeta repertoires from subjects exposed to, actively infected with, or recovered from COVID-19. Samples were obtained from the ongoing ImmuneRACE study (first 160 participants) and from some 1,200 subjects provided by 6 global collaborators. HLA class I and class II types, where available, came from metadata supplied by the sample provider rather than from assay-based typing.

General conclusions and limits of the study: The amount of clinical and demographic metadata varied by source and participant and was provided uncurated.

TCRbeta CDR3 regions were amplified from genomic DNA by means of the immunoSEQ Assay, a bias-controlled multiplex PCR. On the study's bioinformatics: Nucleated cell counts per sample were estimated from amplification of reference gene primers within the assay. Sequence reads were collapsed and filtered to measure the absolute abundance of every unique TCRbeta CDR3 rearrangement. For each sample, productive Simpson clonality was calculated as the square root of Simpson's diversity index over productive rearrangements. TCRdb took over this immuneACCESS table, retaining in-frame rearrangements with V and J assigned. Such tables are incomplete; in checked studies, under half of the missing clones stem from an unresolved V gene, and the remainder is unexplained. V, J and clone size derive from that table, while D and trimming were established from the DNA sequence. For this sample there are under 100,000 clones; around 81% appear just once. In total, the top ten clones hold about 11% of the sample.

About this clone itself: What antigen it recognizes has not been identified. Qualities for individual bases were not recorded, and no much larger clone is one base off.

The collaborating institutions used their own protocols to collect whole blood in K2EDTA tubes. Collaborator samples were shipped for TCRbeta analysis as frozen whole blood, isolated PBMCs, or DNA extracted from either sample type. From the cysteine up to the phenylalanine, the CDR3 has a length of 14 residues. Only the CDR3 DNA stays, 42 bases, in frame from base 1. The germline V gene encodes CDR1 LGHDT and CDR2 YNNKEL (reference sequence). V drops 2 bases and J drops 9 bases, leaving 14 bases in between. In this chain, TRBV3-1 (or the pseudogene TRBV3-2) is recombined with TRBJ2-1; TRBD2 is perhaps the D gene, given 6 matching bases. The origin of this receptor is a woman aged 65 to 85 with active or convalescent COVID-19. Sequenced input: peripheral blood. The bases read TGTGCCAGCAGCCAAAGTGAGACTAGTGGTGAGCAGTTCTTC. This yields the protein CASSQSETSGEQFF.